Sequencing of this T cell receptor (beta chain) was carried out in a study of blood T cell repertoires in COVID-19. Looking at the study overall: Acute and convalescent COVID-19 specimens originated in the United States, Italy and Spain. From T cells, B-cell-depleted T cells, or PBMCs came the material, which was cDNA or gDNA.

Trimming took off 1 base at V and 4 bases at J, with 11 bases between the two ends. Germline CDR1 is LNHDA and CDR2 is SQIVND (reference sequence). This CDR3 spans 14 amino acids. The authors' processing: Estimated nucleated cell counts came from reference gene primer amplification. Profiling relied on immunoSEQ multiplex PCR, and the TCRdb table lists in-frame clones only, not all of them. Clonal size and the V and J genes are those of that table, whereas D and trimming came from the DNA. The sample records some 35,000 clones, roughly 84% being singletons. Sequencing was done on a sample of peripheral blood. The sequence derives from a man aged 70-80 years with active COVID-19. The rearrangement uses TRBV19 and TRBJ2-7; D gene uncertain. This chain's CDR3 is CASSIGGSYYEQYF. CDR3 bases: TGTGCCAGTAGTATAGGCGGCAGCTATTACGAGCAGTACTTC.